This T cell receptor (beta chain) was recorded in a study of blood T cells in healthy people across ages (dated by TCRdb to the mid-2010s). Broadly, across the study: In model experiments, template switching captured roughly one uniquely barcoded TCR beta cDNA molecule for every two T cells. Using the same blood draw, the study looked at two additional independent replicas of 1 million unique cDNA reads for two donors, one aged 18 to 30 and the other aged 80 or older. Age-related changes in TCR beta repertoire diversity were measured in the study by deep sequencing normalized with unique cDNA molecular identifiers. To avoid experimental bias, donors of different ages were distributed randomly across sequencing lanes. The donors were divided into four age groups: young (average 16 years), middle-aged (around 41), aged (approximately 59) and long-lived (about 84). Results and caveats for the whole study, not just this receptor: Bulk unsorted PBMC profiling prevented conclusive comparison of naive and antigen-experienced compartments. Observed TCR beta diversity per million T cells fell roughly linearly with age, and a significant reduction was already apparent by age roughly 40. Compared with the aged group, the long-lived group had more naive CD4+ T cells, fewer expanded clones and increased TCR diversity, suggesting age selection. Because donor CMV infection status was unknown, age-related changes in expanded clonotypes were potentially confounded. There was a strong correlation between observed TCR beta diversity and the percentage of naive T cells measured by flow cytometry. Total diversity estimates from one million sequenced T cells were considered lower bounds and underestimates.

The germline V gene (reference sequence) supplies CDR1 DFQATT and CDR2 SNEGSKA. Trimming takes 3 bases from V and 10 bases from J, and the germline ends sit 22 bases apart. Reading from cysteine to phenylalanine, the CDR3 counts 15 amino acids. Solely the CDR3 DNA is kept, with 45 bases framed from the first base. This clonotype was counted at least ten times. It has no known antigen specificity. The input lacks base qualities; no much larger clone sits a single base away. Library construction relied on 5' RACE. TCRdb names Illumina HiSeq 2500 as the instrument used. A second PCR of about 7 to 12 cycles was performed with a sample-barcoded 5' primer and a J-beta primer mix. Each TCR beta cDNA molecule received a unique molecular identifier from a template-switch 5' adaptor carrying 12 random nucleotides. Each sample yielded at least 3 million CDR3-containing paired-end reads. The Mint cDNA synthesis kit, primed by a TRBC-specific oligonucleotide, was used to synthesize first-strand cDNA from all RNA. All cDNA was treated with uracil-DNA glycosylase and then went through a first 18-cycle PCR with the universal primers M1SS and BC2_uni_R. As for the original processing: For normalization, 1 million high-quality reads were randomly selected from each sample, with every read carrying a distinct molecular identifier. Reads with shared molecular identifiers were discarded instead of being binned into consensus sequences. MiTCR, with a Q25 quality threshold and the strictest error-elimination algorithm, was used for CDR3 identification, clonotype clustering and error correction. Lower-bound total TCR beta diversity was estimated with a nonparametric unseen species model using Euler transformation. TCRdb itself trimmed the public reads at Q25 with fastp, ran MiXCR and retained productive beta chains. All rows with the same CDR3 protein become a single entry with the most common DNA and genes. V and J calls and clone size were set by TCRdb, not the authors. This sample is represented by 660,000 or so distinct CDR3 sequences; 58% of them were singletons. Over 30% of the sample belongs to the ten largest clones.

Donors were a few dozen systemically healthy Caucasian individuals from Russia aged roughly 6 to 95 years. Roughly 9.5 milliliters of peripheral blood were drawn from each donor into EDTA-treated Vacutainer tubes. Ficoll-Paque density-gradient centrifugation was used to isolate PBMCs, with at least 6 million obtained per sample. Total RNA was extracted from PBMCs with Trizol reagent, with at least 6 micrograms obtained per sample. For every donor, an aliquot of PBMCs went through flow cytometry to measure the percentages of naive CD45RAhigh/CD27high T cells. The chain joins TRBV20-1 to TRBJ2-1; the D gene assignment is perhaps TRBD1 or TRBD2, with each matching 5 bases. This receptor was taken from a man aged 55 to 70 in good health. Sequences were obtained from blood. The CDR3 corresponds to CSARLWDPTKDEQFF. The nucleotide sequence is TGCAGTGCTAGGTTATGGGACCCGACGAAGGACGAGCAGTTCTTC.